The text below deals with one TCR beta chain. Its antigen is not identified. The record originates from a study of T cell responses to AZD1222 COVID-19 vaccine. About the study: Pooled in the analysis were second doses at about 4 or about 12 weeks.

The CDR3 loop spans 14 amino acids. V was clipped by 6 bases and J by 2 bases, with 13 bases between them. CDR1 and CDR2 (germline): MNHEY, SVGAGI. Findings and caveats of the study: When two AZD1222 doses had been given, Spike-specific TCR breadth and depth rose.

Produced via immunoSEQ multiplex PCR; TCRdb's table is partial and in-frame only. The table has more than 110,000 clones, under 95% seen once. The sample consisted of peripheral blood, taken on day 0 of AZD1222 vaccination. V usage is TRBV6-5 and J usage is TRBJ1-2; D unresolved. The TCR originated in an adult in good health. CDR3 coding DNA: TGTGCCAGCAGACCCCGGACCGAAAACTATGGCTACACCTTC. The encoded protein is CASRPRTENYGYTF.